These 12 T cell receptor beta chains were all obtained from the same sample, sequenced in a study of OX40 agonist ivuxolimab in advanced cancers. Only in-frame clones appear in the TCRdb table, and some are missing; sequencing was by immunoSEQ multiplex PCR. The table lists tens of thousands of clones, about 93% of them singletons, with roughly 11% in the top ten. Sequenced here: CD4+ or CD8+ T cells sorted from blood, sampled in a trial of the OX40 agonist ivuxolimab. The receptors were sampled from an adult with an advanced solid tumor such as melanoma, head and neck, liver or kidney cancer.

J is TRBJ2-7 and V is TRBV19, with 7 nucleotides matching TRBD1. Trimming cost V 8 bases and J 2 bases; bases outside gene matches: 12. From germline, CDR1 is LNHDA and CDR2 SQIVND (reference sequence). The CDR3 covers 15 residues. CDR3 DNA sequence: TGTGCCAGTTCTTCGGAGCAGGGGACAGCCTACGAGCAGTACTTC. Translated: CASSSEQGTAYEQYF.

The rearrangement uses TRBV28 and TRBJ2-5; tentatively, D is TRBD1 or TRBD2 (5 bases each). The CDR3 runs 16 residues. V dropped 7 bases and J dropped 3 bases, with 21 bases sitting between them. Germline CDR1 and CDR2: MDHEN and SYDVKM. The CDR3 DNA sequence: TGTGCCAGCACCCCCGAGGGAGAGGGGCGAAAAGAGACCCAGTACTTC. It translates to CASTPEGEGRKETQYF.

This chain joins TRBV6-1 and TRBJ1-2; 10 nucleotides match TRBD1. The J segment lost 8 bases and the V segment lost 11 bases, leaving 14 bases of the junction unmatched. Germline loops: CDR1 MNHNS, CDR2 SASEGT. This CDR3 spans 14 amino acids. The CDR3 reads CASRAGGTGVGYTF. CDR3 nucleotide sequence: TGTGCCTCCCGAGCCGGAGGGACAGGGGTCGGCTACACCTTC.

The rearrangement joins TRBV5-4 to TRBJ2-7; 10 nucleotides match TRBD2. The trim removed 0 bases at V and 6 bases at J, leaving 12 bases unmatched. The V gene's germline CDR1 is SGHNT and CDR2 YYREEE (reference sequence). CDR3 size: 17 residues. CDR3 protein: CASSLGAGGQSSSEQYF. CDR3 bases: TGTGCCAGCAGCTTGGGAGCGGGAGGGCAGTCGTCAAGCGAGCAGTACTTC.

This clone was counted only a few times. The CDR3 spells CASSLSPDAEQYF. The CDR3 DNA is TGTGCCAGCAGCTTAAGTCCGGACGCCGAGCAGTACTTC. The chain employs TRBV7-6 and TRBJ2-7; D is unclear. The CDR3 length is 13 residues. Germline V gene sequence: CDR1 SGHVS, CDR2 FNYEAQ. Deletions cut 2 bases from V and 6 bases from J, with 11 bases between. Full variable domain (outside the CDR3, taken from reference TRBV7-6 and TRBJ2-7): GAGVSQSPRYKVTKRGQDVALRCDPISGHVSLYWYRQALGQGPEFLTYFNYEAQQDKSGLPNDRFSAERPEGSISTLTIQRTEQRDSAMYRCASSLSPDAEQYFGPGTRLTVT.

The chain uses TRBV5-4 and TRBJ1-2, with 9 nucleotides matching TRBD1. This CDR3 contains 14 residues. CDR1 and CDR2 from the germline V gene are SGHNT and YYREEE (reference sequence). Trimming took 4 bases from V and 6 from J; bases not matched to a gene: 7. CDR3 residues: CASSTRQGGDGYTF. The CDR3 DNA reads as TGTGCCAGCAGCACCAGACAGGGGGGGGATGGCTACACCTTC.

This chain's CDR3 is CASSPRAGGTDTQYF. CDR3 in DNA: TGTGCCAGCAGCCCCCGAGCGGGAGGGACAGATACGCAGTATTTT. The rearrangement links TRBV9 to TRBJ2-3, with 10 bases lining up with TRBD2. V shed 4 bases, J shed 3 bases, and the junction held 5 bases outside the gene matches. Germline V gene lookup returns CDR1 SGDLS and CDR2 YYNGEE. The CDR3 is 15 amino acids.

The chain combines TRBV28 with TRBJ2-7; TRBD2 agrees at 8 bases. V lost 3 bases to trimming and J lost 0 bases; unmatched junction nucleotides: 1. The germline gives CDR1 MDHEN, CDR2 SYDVKM. This CDR3 contains 14 residues. Written as DNA, the CDR3 is TGTGCCAGCAGTTTCCTAGCGGGCTCCTACGAGCAGTACTTC. Protein: CASSFLAGSYEQYF. Supplemented by reference TRBV28 and TRBJ2-7, the full variable domain reads DVKVTQSSRYLVKRTGEKVFLECVQDMDHENMFWYRQDPGLGLRLIYFSYDVKMKEKGDIPEGYSVSREKKERFSLILESASTNQTSMYLCASSFLAGSYEQYFGPGTRLTVT.

The chain is built from TRBV5-4 and TRBJ2-7; 10 nucleotides agree with TRBD2. The CDR3 consists of 17 residues. Germline CDR1 reads SGHNT; CDR2 reads YYREEE (reference sequence). V lost 4 bases, J lost 6 bases, and 16 bases stayed unmatched. The CDR3 sequence is CASSPSPSGSAIGEQYF. In DNA form, the CDR3 reads TGTGCCAGCAGCCCCTCGCCTAGCGGGAGCGCGATAGGCGAGCAGTACTTC.

This chain uses TRBV9 with TRBJ2-3; 12 bases are shared with TRBD2. The CDR3 totals 18 residues. Germline V gene data show CDR1 as SGDLS and CDR2 as YYNGEE. The trim removed 4 bases at V and 6 bases at J, leaving 15 bases unmatched. CDR3 DNA: TGTGCCAGCAGCCCGTCAGGGGGGCTAGCGGGAGGGACGGATACGCAGTATTTT. This translates into CASSPSGGLAGGTDTQYF.

The chain has TRBV9 and TRBJ2-6; D gene uncertain. V was cut by 3 bases and J by 0 bases, with 1 base left in between. CDR1 is SGDLS and CDR2 is YYNGEE in the germline V gene. The length of the CDR3 is 13 residues. DNA for the CDR3: TGTGCCAGCAGCGACTCTGGGGCCAACGTCCTGACTTTC. This encodes CASSDSGANVLTF.

The V and J genes are TRBV5-4 and TRBJ2-7; a possible D gene is TRBD2 (6 bases). V was shortened by 3 bases and J by 3 bases, with 19 bases between the two germline ends. Germline CDR1 and CDR2: SGHNT and YYREEE (reference sequence). This CDR3 has 16 residues. Written as DNA, the CDR3 is TGTGCCAGCAGCTCCCCGGGACTCCAGAGGGGCTACGAGCAGTACTTC. Its protein product is CASSSPGLQRGYEQYF.